The 30 T cell receptor beta chains listed next were all sequenced from one sample in a study of OX40 agonist ivuxolimab in advanced cancers. Sequencing was performed with immunoSEQ multiplex PCR; in TCRdb, only in-frame clones are kept and a portion is missing. The data show around 37,000 clones, approximately 80% seen once. The material was CD4+ or CD8+ T cells sorted from blood, obtained in a trial of the OX40 agonist ivuxolimab. The receptor set was obtained from an adult with an advanced solid tumor such as melanoma, head and neck, liver or kidney cancer.

CDR3 amino acids: CASSLALGGTSVPSYEQYF. The CDR3 nucleotides are TGTGCCAGCAGCTTAGCCTTGGGCGGGACTAGCGTCCCTTCCTACGAGCAGTACTTC. This rearrangement joins TRBV7-3 to TRBJ2-7, with 10 bases lining up with TRBD2. The CDR3 loop spans 19 amino acids. V gave up 2 bases and J gave up 1 base; unmatched junction bases: 14. Germline assignment: CDR1 SGHTA and CDR2 FQGTGA.

This chain uses TRBV4-1 with TRBJ2-7; D remains ambiguous. The CDR3 is made up of 14 amino acids. V was pared by 1 base and J by 5 bases, with 12 bases between. The germline V gene has CDR1 MGHRA and CDR2 YSYEKL. The CDR3 coding sequence is TGCGCCAGCAGCCAAGTGTCGAACGAGGACGAGCAGTACTTC. It is translated as CASSQVSNEDEQYF.

The CDR3 is CASSLISGTTKNIQYF. The DNA of the CDR3 is TGTGCCAGCAGCCTCATCTCCGGGACAACAAAAAACATTCAGTACTTC. V is TRBV7-8 and J is TRBJ2-4, with a possible D match to TRBD1 (6 bases). Germline V gene sequence: CDR1 SGHVS, CDR2 FQNEAQ. There are 16 residues in the CDR3. The ends were cut back, 5 bases at V and 4 bases at J, with 18 bases in the middle.

This clone appeared a single time. The rearrangement joins TRBV27 to TRBJ2-5; D assignment may be TRBD1 or TRBD2 (5 bases each). V gave up 3 bases and J gave up 7 bases, with 12 bases separating them. This CDR3 has 13 amino acids. Germline CDR1 MNHEY, CDR2 SMNVEV (reference sequence). CDR3 sequence: CASSFGTERTQYF. In DNA form, the CDR3 reads TGTGCCAGCAGTTTTGGGACGGAGAGGACCCAGTACTTC.

A few counts support this clone. J is TRBJ2-1 and V is TRBV27; D may be TRBD1 (5 bases). From germline, CDR1 is MNHEY and CDR2 SMNVEV (reference sequence). V shed 3 bases and J shed 5 bases, with 8 bases lying between them. This CDR3 comprises 13 residues. The CDR3 region has the DNA TGTGCCAGCAGTTTTGGGGCTAACAATGAGCAGTTCTTC. This encodes CASSFGANNEQFF.

This sequence joins TRBV30 and TRBJ1-2; D not resolved. This CDR3 has 12 residues. Trimming took 1 base from V and 0 from J, leaving 3 bases between them. Germline V gives CDR1 GTSNPN, CDR2 SVGIG (reference sequence). CDR3 in DNA: TGTGCCTGGAGTGATTCTAACTATGGCTACACCTTC. Encoded protein: CAWSDSNYGYTF. Complete variable domain (other parts from reference TRBV30 and TRBJ1-2): SQTIHQWPATLVQPVGSPLSLECTVEGTSNPNLYWYRQAAGRGLQLLFYSVGIGQISSEVPQNLSASRPQDRQFILSSKKLLLSDSGFYLCAWSDSNYGYTFGSGTRLTVV.

The V gene is TRBV28, the J gene TRBJ2-1; 7 positions match TRBD1. Per the germline V gene, CDR1 is MDHEN and CDR2 is SYDVKM. CDR3 length: 16 amino acids. Trimming cost V 6 bases and J 2 bases; bases outside gene matches: 10. The DNA of the CDR3 is TGTGCCAGCAGCGATACAGGGGTCTTTGCCTACAATGAGCAGTTCTTC. Its translation: CASSDTGVFAYNEQFF.

The CDR3 DNA reads as TGCAGCGTCCATGGGGGTCTAGCGGGGATCTACAATGAGCAGTTCTTC. This translates into CSVHGGLAGIYNEQFF. V usage is TRBV29-1 and J usage is TRBJ2-1; 9 nucleotides match TRBD2. Germline CDR1 SQVTM, CDR2 ANQGSEA. The CDR3 contains 16 residues. V shed 6 bases and J 3 bases; nucleotides not matched to a gene: 12.

In its sample, this clone ranks as medium-sized (0.01 to 0.1%). Other nucleotide sequences in the sample specify the same CDR3. CDR3 in amino acids: CASSQTGTSNQPQHF. The CDR3 DNA reads as TGCGCCAGCAGCCAGACAGGGACCAGCAATCAGCCCCAGCATTTT. This chain joins TRBV4-1 and TRBJ1-5; 7 bases agree with TRBD1. CDR1 and CDR2 (germline): MGHRA, YSYEKL. V was pared by 3 bases and J by 1 base, with 3 bases of the junction left unmatched. The CDR3 spans 15 residues.

The rearrangement uses TRBV7-3 and TRBJ2-5; no reliable D call. This CDR3 is built from 15 residues. The V end was cut by 2 bases, the J end by 5 bases, with 15 bases between. From germline, CDR1 is SGHTA and CDR2 FQGTGA. The chain's CDR3 is CASSLEPTAIETQYF. For the CDR3, the DNA is TGTGCCAGCAGCTTAGAGCCCACCGCGATCGAGACCCAGTACTTC.

The chain links TRBV6-4 to TRBJ2-7; TRBD1 agrees at 9 bases. The V gene's germline CDR1 is MRHNA and CDR2 SNTAGT. This CDR3 is built from 15 residues. J gave up 2 bases and V 3 bases, and 5 bases lay outside the gene matches. Here the CDR3 DNA reads TGTGCCAGCAGTGAAGCCGGGACAGGGCCCTACGAGCAGTACTTC. It specifies CASSEAGTGPYEQYF.

This clone was recorded a few times. The V and J genes are TRBV28 and TRBJ2-3; D might be TRBD1 (5 bases). Germline V gene sequence: CDR1 MDHEN, CDR2 SYDVKM. This CDR3 is 12 amino acids long. The CDR3 nucleotides read TGTTTGACATCCAGGGGCACAGATACGCAGTATTTT. It encodes CLTSRGTDTQYF. Complete variable domain (other parts from reference TRBV28 and TRBJ2-3): DVKVTQSSRYLVKRTGEKVFLECVQDMDHENMFWYRQDPGLGLRLIYFSYDVKMKEKGDIPEGYSVSREKKERFSLILESASTNQTSMYLCLTSRGTDTQYFGPGTRLTVL.

The chain recombines TRBV11-1 with TRBJ2-7, with D possibly matching TRBD1 (5 bases). Germline CDR1 and CDR2: SGHAT and FQDESV (reference sequence). The CDR3 runs to 13 residues. V gave up 0 bases and J gave up 5 bases, with 8 bases separating them. CDR3 amino acids: CASSLAQGNEQYF. The CDR3 DNA sequence: TGTGCCAGCAGCTTAGCTCAGGGTAACGAGCAGTACTTC.

The chain uses TRBV6-1 and TRBJ1-1; perhaps TRBD1 as D (6 bases). CDR3 length: 17 residues. Germline CDR1 MNHNS, CDR2 SASEGT. With 0 bases removed from V and 0 bases from J, the gap between germline ends came to 14 bases. The CDR3 nucleotides read TGTGCCAGCAGTGAAGCTAGAATCGGACAGATGAACACTGAAGCTTTCTTT. Its protein product is CASSEARIGQMNTEAFF.

The V gene is TRBV29-1, the J gene TRBJ1-2; possibly TRBD1 for D (6 bases). The CDR3 runs to 13 residues. Looked up from germline, CDR1 is SQVTM and CDR2 is ANQGSEA. V lost 6 bases and J lost 3, with 14 bases in between. The DNA of the CDR3 is TGCAGCGTCGAAACAGGGTTGGACTATGGCTACACCTTC. It codes for CSVETGLDYGYTF.

This clone was detected a few times. The chain links TRBV6-1 to TRBJ2-7, with 7 bases identical to TRBD1. Trimming took 5 bases from V and 5 from J; bases not matched to a gene: 9. The CDR3 is made up of 14 amino acids. Germline CDR1 reads MNHNS; CDR2 reads SASEGT. The CDR3 is CASSHTGESDEQYF. The CDR3 DNA is TGTGCCAGCAGTCATACAGGGGAAAGCGACGAGCAGTACTTC.

This clone was seen just once. The gene calls are TRBV7-3 and TRBJ2-3; tentative D call: TRBD1 (6 bases). The CDR3 covers 17 residues. Trimming removed 5 bases from V and 8 bases from J, with 26 bases in between. Germline assignment: CDR1 SGHTA and CDR2 FQGTGA. The CDR3 reads CASSLGALGWVGGTQYF. The CDR3 nucleotides are TGTGCCAGCAGCCTAGGGGCACTAGGATGGGTAGGGGGTACGCAGTATTTT.

The chain is built from TRBV9 and TRBJ1-2; D is unresolved. The CDR3 extends over 13 amino acids. V lost 6 bases to trimming and J lost 5 bases, with 14 bases between them. In germline, CDR1 is SGDLS, CDR2 YYNGEE. CDR3 DNA sequence: TGTGCCAGCAACCTCGAGGGCCCTTATGGCTACACCTTC. It yields the protein CASNLEGPYGYTF.

The chain joins TRBV5-1 to TRBJ1-4; 7 bases align to TRBD1. CDR1 is SGHRS and CDR2 is YFSETQ in the germline V gene. The CDR3 totals 18 residues. V shed 2 bases and J 3 bases; nucleotides not matched to a gene: 13. CDR3 amino acids: CASSLWGEGGEANEKLFF. Here the CDR3 DNA reads TGCGCCAGCAGCTTATGGGGAGAAGGGGGCGAAGCTAATGAAAAACTGTTTTTT.

The chain uses TRBV19 and TRBJ1-1, with TRBD1 matching 8 bases. The CDR3 is made up of 13 amino acids. CDR1 is LNHDA, CDR2 SQIVND, per germline (reference sequence). V lost 5 bases, J lost 10 bases, and 9 bases stayed unmatched. CDR3 protein: CASSWTGSDPAFF. CDR3 coding DNA: TGTGCCAGTAGTTGGACAGGGTCCGATCCAGCTTTCTTT. The full variable domain, with the rest looked up from reference TRBV19 and TRBJ1-1, is DGGITQSPKYLFRKEGQNVTLSCEQNLNHDAMYWYRQDPGQGLRLIYYSQIVNDFQKGDIAEGYSVSREKKESFPLTVTSAQKNPTAFYLCASSWTGSDPAFFGQGTRLTVV.

The gene calls are TRBV28 and TRBJ2-4; the match to TRBD1 covers 7 bases. V shed 3 bases, J shed 0 bases, and the junction held 5 bases outside the gene matches. Germline V gives CDR1 MDHEN, CDR2 SYDVKM. The CDR3 length is 16 residues. The CDR3 region has the DNA TGTGCCAGCAGTTTTCGGGACAGAGTAGCCAAAAACATTCAGTACTTC. It codes for CASSFRDRVAKNIQYF.

The chain recombines TRBV28 with TRBJ1-1, with 8 bases lining up with TRBD1. With V trimmed by 6 bases and J by 4 bases, 10 bases remained unmatched. The germline V gene has CDR1 MDHEN and CDR2 SYDVKM. The CDR3 spans 15 residues. For the CDR3, the DNA is TGTGCCAGCAGCTTACCTCAGGGGGCAGGCACTGAAGCTTTCTTT. It is translated as CASSLPQGAGTEAFF.

V and J are TRBV7-8 and TRBJ2-7; D gene uncertain. V was pared by 10 bases and J by 2 bases, with 12 bases between. The length of the CDR3 is 12 residues. The germline CDR1 and CDR2 sequences are SGHVS and FQNEAQ. CDR3 bases: TGTGCCACCTCGGCCCGACCCTACGAGCAGTACTTC. Translating it yields CATSARPYEQYF.

The chain joins TRBV4-1 to TRBJ2-3, with D possibly being TRBD1 or TRBD2 (5 bases each). The CDR3 has 15 amino acids. V shed 0 bases and J shed 4 bases, with 11 bases lying between them. Germline assignment: CDR1 MGHRA and CDR2 YSYEKL. The CDR3: CASSQDRGEADTQYF. The CDR3 nucleotides are TGCGCCAGCAGCCAAGATCGGGGCGAAGCAGATACGCAGTATTTT.

This chain joins TRBV2 and TRBJ2-7, with unresolved D. CDR1 and CDR2 (germline): SNHLY, FYNNEI. This CDR3 has 12 amino acids. V was cut by 3 bases and J by 5 bases, with 8 bases left in between. CDR3: CASSDEGNEQYF. Written as DNA, the CDR3 is TGTGCCAGCAGTGATGAAGGAAACGAGCAGTACTTC.

The chain has TRBV5-4 and TRBJ1-3; D remains ambiguous. Trimming removed 8 bases from V and 2 bases from J, with 8 bases in between. Germline CDR1 SGHNT, CDR2 YYREEE (reference sequence). This CDR3 contains 12 residues. CDR3 sequence: CASFTPGNTIYF. Here the CDR3 DNA reads TGTGCCAGTTTTACTCCTGGAAACACCATATATTTT.

Remarks on this clone: One junction end does not reproduce the germline sequence, and a read error may be involved. V and J are TRBV14 and TRBJ1-2; unclear D gene. This CDR3 region has 13 residues. Germline V gene lookup returns CDR1 SGHDN and CDR2 FVKESK. DNA for the CDR3: TGTGCCAGCACCCAACAGTATGCGAGTGGCTACACCTTC. This gives the protein CASTQQYASGYTF.

This clone was found a few times. This sequence joins TRBV5-4 and TRBJ2-7; D is undetermined. Germline V gene sequence: CDR1 SGHNT, CDR2 YYREEE (reference sequence). The V and J ends lost 3 bases and 3 bases respectively, with 13 bases between them. The CDR3 runs to 14 residues. The CDR3 DNA reads as TGTGCCAGCAGCTCCCATGCTCAAATCTACGAGCAGTACTTC. Encoded protein: CASSSHAQIYEQYF.

CDR3 loop: CASSIEGTEQYF. The CDR3 region has the DNA TGTGCCAGTAGTATAGAAGGAACGGAGCAGTACTTC. The V gene is TRBV19, the J gene TRBJ2-7; the D is unclear. V dropped 0 bases and J dropped 7 bases, with 7 bases sitting between them. The length of the CDR3 is 12 residues. Germline CDR1 and CDR2: LNHDA and SQIVND (reference sequence).

The rearrangement links TRBV30 to TRBJ1-5; the D gene is possibly TRBD1 (5 bases). Germline CDR1 is GTSNPN and CDR2 is SVGIG (reference sequence). The CDR3 runs 13 residues. The V and J ends lost 6 bases and 5 bases respectively, with 14 bases between them. DNA for the CDR3: TGTGCCTGCTCCGACGGGGGGTATCAGCCCCAGCATTTT. Protein: CACSDGGYQPQHF.